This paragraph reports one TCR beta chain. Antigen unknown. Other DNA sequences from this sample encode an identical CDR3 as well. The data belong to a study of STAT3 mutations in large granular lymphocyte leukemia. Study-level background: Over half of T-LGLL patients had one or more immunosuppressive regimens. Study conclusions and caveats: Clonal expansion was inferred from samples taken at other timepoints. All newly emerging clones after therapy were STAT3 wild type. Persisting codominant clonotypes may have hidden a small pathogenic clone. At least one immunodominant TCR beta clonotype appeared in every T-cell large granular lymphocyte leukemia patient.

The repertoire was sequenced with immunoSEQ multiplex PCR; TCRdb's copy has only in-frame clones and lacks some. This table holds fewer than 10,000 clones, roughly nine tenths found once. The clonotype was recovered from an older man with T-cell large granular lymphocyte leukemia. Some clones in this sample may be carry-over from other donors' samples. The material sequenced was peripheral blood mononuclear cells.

In nucleotides, the CDR3 is TGCGCCAGCAGCCAAGATGACACGAACTATGGCTACACCTTC. Amino acid sequence: CASSQDDTNYGYTF. This sequence joins TRBV4-3 and TRBJ1-2; no clear D gene. CDR1 and CDR2 (germline): LGHNA, YSLEER. This CDR3 has 14 amino acids. Trimming removed 0 bases from V and 2 bases from J, with 7 bases in between.